The following is a TCR beta chain sequence with its context. What it binds is not known. With sequencing, the targeted depth ranged from 1 in 200,000 to 1 in 1 million T cells. Repertoires were generated with immunoSEQ multiplex PCR, while TCRdb's copy carries only in-frame clones and drops some. The top ten clones hold about 26% of a sample with 20,000 to 25,000 clones, under 80% of them seen once. V dropped 2 bases and J dropped 7; count of bases not matched to a gene: 7. Per the germline V gene, CDR1 is SGHRS and CDR2 is YFSETQ. CDR3 length: 14 residues. This sample is part of a study of cytotoxic CD8 clonotypes in ibrutinib-treated CLL. Study-wide context: Response specimens were obtained following a median treatment duration of 12 months, with a range of 6 to 36.

Findings and limits, study-wide: Clonality increased at ibrutinib response, then returned toward baseline at progression. Exceeding age-matched healthy donors, baseline clonality also tracked the counts of circulating CD8+ T cells.

The clonotype comes from a human donor with chronic lymphocytic leukemia. The sample consisted of PBMCs, taken before ibrutinib treatment. The V call is TRBV5-1, the J call TRBJ2-3; TRBD2 matches at 7 bases. The CDR3 nucleotides are TGCGCCAGCAGCTTAGAGACTAGCCCAAATACGCAGTATTTT. Translation gives CASSLETSPNTQYF. The whole variable domain, filled in from reference TRBV5-1 and TRBJ2-3, reads KAGVTQTPRYLIKTRGQQVTLSCSPISGHRSVSWYQQTPGQGLQFLFEYFSETQRNKGNFPGRFSGRQFSNSRSEMNVSTLELGDSALYLCASSLETSPNTQYFGPGTRLTVL.